A single sample is the source of the 27 T cell receptor beta chains below, sequenced in a study of T cells in Graves' hyperthyroidism and ophthalmopathy. TCR beta CDR3 sequences were amplified from RNA transcripts. The TCR CDR3 was amplified in a first-round RT-PCR using the HTBI primer set. TCRdb processed the multiplex PCR reads anew with MiXCR; each CDR3 protein has one entry. The data contain about 160,000 distinct CDR3 sequences, 9.4% of them seen just once; the ten biggest clones take up around 20%. Sequenced: blood. The receptor source for this set is a woman between 18 and 29 years old with Graves' hyperthyroidism that later progressed to Graves' ophthalmopathy.

This clonotype was counted only a few times. The gene calls are TRBV7-9 and TRBJ2-1; D tentatively fits TRBD1 or TRBD2 (5 bases each). CDR3 length: 16 amino acids. With 0 bases removed from V and 5 bases from J, the gap between germline ends came to 14 bases. Germline V gives CDR1 SEHNR, CDR2 FQNEAQ (reference sequence). CDR3 coding DNA: TGTGCCAGCAGCTTAGCAAGCAGAGGGGTGAACAATGAGCAGTTCTTC. It specifies CASSLASRGVNNEQFF.

This clonotype was seen repeatedly, ten times or more. V is TRBV5-5 and J is TRBJ2-7, with D perhaps given as TRBD1 or TRBD2 (5 bases each). Germline V CDR1 and CDR2: SGHKS, YYEKEE (reference sequence). The V gene lost 3 bases and the J gene lost 0 bases, with 13 bases spanning the gap. The CDR3 extends over 15 amino acids. CDR3 bases: TGTGCCAGCAGCTGGGTCGGGACGGACTCCTACGAGCAGTACTTC. This gives the protein CASSWVGTDSYEQYF.

This clonotype was detected ten times or more. The V and J genes are TRBV12-3 or TRBV12-4 and TRBJ2-5, with a tentative D call TRBD2 (6 bases). This CDR3 has 13 amino acids. V was shortened by 3 bases and J by 7 bases, with 12 bases between the two germline ends. The CDR3 region has the DNA TGTGCCAGCAGTTTTTCTGCGGGGTGGACCCAGTACTTC. Amino acids: CASSFSAGWTQYF.

This clonotype was detected ten times or more. V and J are TRBV28 and TRBJ1-3; D remains unclear. This CDR3 is built from 14 residues. V lost 6 bases, J lost 0 bases, and 9 bases lay in between. Germline loops: CDR1 MDHEN, CDR2 SYDVKM. The CDR3 here is CASSASASGNTIYF. The CDR3 nucleotides are TGTGCCAGCAGCGCCTCTGCCTCTGGAAACACCATATATTTT. Complete variable domain (other parts from reference TRBV28 and TRBJ1-3): DVKVTQSSRYLVKRTGEKVFLECVQDMDHENMFWYRQDPGLGLRLIYFSYDVKMKEKGDIPEGYSVSREKKERFSLILESASTNQTSMYLCASSASASGNTIYFGEGSWLTVV.

This clonotype was detected many times. V gene TRBV2 combines with J gene TRBJ2-3; a weak D match, TRBD2 (5 bases). The CDR3 runs 14 residues. The germline V and J ends were trimmed by 8 bases and 4 bases, with 16 bases remaining between them. Per the germline V gene, CDR1 is SNHLY and CDR2 is FYNNEI. The CDR3 loop is CASESRGPADTQYF. Here the CDR3 DNA reads TGTGCCAGCGAGTCGAGAGGGCCGGCAGATACGCAGTATTTT. Full variable domain (missing parts from reference TRBV2 and TRBJ2-3): EPEVTQTPSHQVTQMGQEVILRCVPISNHLYFYWYRQILGQKVEFLVSFYNNEISEKSEIFDDQFSVERPDGSNFTLKIRSTKLEDSAMYFCASESRGPADTQYFGPGTRLTVL.

This clonotype was observed many times. The rearrangement joins TRBV27 to TRBJ2-1, with 8 bases lining up with TRBD2. The V gene's germline CDR1 is MNHEY and CDR2 SMNVEV (reference sequence). V was clipped by 3 bases and J by 4 bases; unmatched bases: 5. This CDR3 spans 15 amino acids. The DNA for the CDR3 is TGTGCCAGCAGTTTCGTTACTAGCGGATACAATGAGCAGTTCTTC. Protein sequence: CASSFVTSGYNEQFF.

As concerns this clonotype: The CDR3 does not close with the conserved phenylalanine or tryptophan, likely indicating a read error. CDR3 nucleotide sequence: TGTGCCAGCAGCCTAAATAATTCACCCCTCCACCTT. As protein: CASSLNNSPLHL. The chain links TRBV7-6 to TRBJ1-6, with D unresolved. Looked up from germline, CDR1 is SGHVS and CDR2 is FNYEAQ. CDR3 length: 12 residues. Between the trimmed V and J ends, which lost 5 bases and 5 bases, there was a span of 4 bases.

This rearrangement joins TRBV9 to TRBJ1-3; D is ambiguous. CDR3 length equals 15 residues. The germline V gene encodes CDR1 SGDLS and CDR2 YYNGEE. Trimming shortened V by 0 bases and J by 2 bases, and 9 bases separated the two germline ends. CDR3 DNA sequence: TGTGCCAGCAGCGTAGGGCCGGGTACTGGAAACACCATATATTTT. Translation: CASSVGPGTGNTIYF.

Points on this clonotype: One end of the junction varies from germline; a read error may be responsible. The chain recombines TRBV7-8 with TRBJ2-3; 7 bases fit TRBD2. Germline lookup yields CDR1 SGHVS and CDR2 FQNEAQ. The CDR3 extends over 17 amino acids. The CDR3, as DNA: TGTGTCAGCAGCCCACCTGAATGGCGGGAGAGCACAGATACGCAGTATTTT. It codes for CVSSPPEWRESTDTQYF.

This clonotype was seen ten or more times. The gene calls are TRBV9 and TRBJ1-1; no reliable D call. The germline CDR1 and CDR2 sequences are SGDLS and YYNGEE. Trimming took 3 bases from V and 7 from J, leaving 16 bases between them. CDR3 size: 14 residues. CDR3 in amino acids: CASSAGMEEGEAFF. CDR3 DNA sequence: TGTGCCAGCAGCGCCGGAATGGAGGAGGGTGAAGCTTTCTTT.

The table lists this clonotype with many counts. The V gene is TRBV10-3, the J gene TRBJ2-1, with 8 bases fitting TRBD2. The CDR3 contains 12 residues. Germline CDR1 ENHRY, CDR2 SYGVKD. The ends lost 7 bases at V and 6 bases at J; junction bases unmatched: 2. The CDR3 DNA reads TGTGCCATCAAAGGGACTAGCAATGAGCAGTTCTTC. Residues: CAIKGTSNEQFF.

This clonotype was seen many times. J is TRBJ2-5 and V is TRBV20-1; TRBD1 agrees at 10 bases. The CDR3 contains 14 residues. CDR1 is DFQATT and CDR2 is SNEGSKA in the germline V gene (reference sequence). V shed 3 bases, J shed 4 bases, and the junction held 5 bases outside the gene matches. CDR3 region: CSARGQGSAETQYF. The CDR3 DNA is TGCAGTGCTAGGGGACAGGGGTCGGCAGAGACCCAGTACTTC.

Regarding this clonotype: This may be a read error, as it is one base from a much larger clone. This sequence joins TRBV28 and TRBJ1-6; D remains ambiguous. CDR1 is MDHEN, CDR2 SYDVKM, per germline. This CDR3 is built from 14 residues. CDR3 sequence reads: CVSSLGSVNSPLHF. CDR3 DNA: TGTGTCAGCAGTTTAGGTTCAGTTAATTCACCCCTCCACTTT.

This clonotype was counted at least ten times. The chain couples TRBV28 to TRBJ1-1; 9 bases fit TRBD1. V shed 5 bases, J shed 4 bases, and the junction held 8 bases outside the gene matches. Germline V lookup: CDR1 MDHEN, CDR2 SYDVKM. The CDR3 is made up of 15 amino acids. The chain's CDR3 is CASSPRDREVTEAFF. The CDR3 DNA is TGTGCCAGCAGTCCCCGGGACAGGGAAGTCACTGAAGCTTTCTTT. The whole variable domain, filled in from reference TRBV28 and TRBJ1-1, reads DVKVTQSSRYLVKRTGEKVFLECVQDMDHENMFWYRQDPGLGLRLIYFSYDVKMKEKGDIPEGYSVSREKKERFSLILESASTNQTSMYLCASSPRDREVTEAFFGQGTRLTVV.

This clonotype occurred many times. At one boundary the junction diverges from the germline segment, which might be a read error. The J gene is TRBJ2-2, the V gene TRBV7-7, with D possibly TRBD1 on 6 matching bases. Germline V gives CDR1 SSHAT, CDR2 FNYEAQ (reference sequence). The CDR3 is 14 amino acids. CDR3 sequence reads: CASSFQQGAGELFF. CDR3 sequence (DNA): TGTGCTAGCAGCTTCCAACAGGGAGCCGGGGAGCTGTTTTTT.

This clonotype was observed once. The chain has TRBV20-1 and TRBJ2-3, with TRBD2 identical over 12 bases. The ends lost 6 bases at V and 5 bases at J; junction bases unmatched: 6. The CDR3 extends over 14 amino acids. Looked up from germline, CDR1 is DFQATT and CDR2 is SNEGSKA (reference sequence). The CDR3, as DNA: TGCAGTGCCATGCCGGGACTAGCGGGAGATACGCAGTATTTT. This gives the protein CSAMPGLAGDTQYF.

The J gene is TRBJ2-2, the V gene TRBV6-1; 7 bases are shared with TRBD2. Per germline, CDR1 MNHNS and CDR2 SASEGT. The CDR3 totals 15 residues. V gave up 6 bases and J gave up 0 bases; unmatched junction bases: 4. CDR3 bases: TGTGCCAGCAGGGGAGGGACGTCGAACACCGGGGAGCTGTTTTTT. Encoded protein: CASRGGTSNTGELFF.

This clonotype was recorded at least ten times. The chain recombines TRBV9 with TRBJ2-1, with D possibly matching TRBD2 (5 bases). Germline V CDR1 and CDR2: SGDLS, YYNGEE. The CDR3 runs to 16 residues. With 3 bases removed from V and 3 bases from J, the gap between germline ends came to 16 bases. The CDR3 reads CASSGNPLGGYNEQFF. The CDR3 coding sequence is TGTGCCAGCAGCGGGAACCCTCTTGGAGGCTACAATGAGCAGTTCTTC.

The CDR3 spells CASLRTSGRWSSYNEQFF. The CDR3 coding sequence is TGTGCCAGCCTGCGGACTAGCGGGAGGTGGAGCTCCTACAATGAGCAGTTCTTC. The rearrangement links TRBV2 to TRBJ2-1; 14 nucleotides match TRBD2. Germline values: CDR1 SNHLY, CDR2 FYNNEI. Trimming cost V 8 bases and J 0 bases; bases outside gene matches: 9. This CDR3 has 18 residues.

This clonotype was detected many times. V is TRBV25-1 and J is TRBJ1-6, with 9 bases that match TRBD1. V lost 5 bases to trimming and J lost 10 bases; unmatched junction nucleotides: 12. The germline CDR1 and CDR2 sequences are MGHDK and SYGVNS. The CDR3 runs 16 residues. The CDR3 nucleotides read TGTGCCAGCAGTAACTCAGGGACAGGGATTAGGTCACCCCTCCACTTT. Its protein product is CASSNSGTGIRSPLHF.

At least ten counts were recorded for this clonotype. The J gene is TRBJ1-2, the V gene TRBV12-5; 8 nucleotides agree with TRBD1. Germline V gives CDR1 LGHNT, CDR2 FRNRAP. The CDR3 runs to 14 residues. After removal of 6 bases from V and 7 bases from J, the junction contained 10 bases not matched to a gene. CDR3 in DNA: TGTGCTAGTGGGCGGACCAGGGGGCTAATTGGCTACACCTTC. It is translated as CASGRTRGLIGYTF.

This clonotype was seen only a few times. The CDR3 coding sequence is TGTGCCAGCAGTTCCTCAGGGGGACCAATTTCTGGAAACACCATATATTTT. This encodes CASSSSGGPISGNTIYF. This rearrangement joins TRBV28 to TRBJ1-3, with 7 positions matching TRBD1. The CDR3 sequence is 17 residues long. The V and J ends lost 4 bases and 1 base, in that order; junction bases with no gene match: 10. Per the germline V gene, CDR1 is MDHEN and CDR2 is SYDVKM.

This clonotype has just a few counts. The chain couples TRBV29-1 to TRBJ2-1, with 10 bases matching TRBD2. Trimming at V came to 6 bases and at J to 3 bases, leaving 11 bases not matched to a gene. This CDR3 spans 16 amino acids. Per the germline V gene, CDR1 is SQVTM and CDR2 is ANQGSEA. The DNA of the CDR3 is TGCAGCGTCGATGGACTAGCGGATGTAGTCTACAATGAGCAGTTCTTC. Its translation: CSVDGLADVVYNEQFF.

This clonotype was observed at least ten times. The V gene is TRBV9, the J gene TRBJ2-7; D gene unclear. This CDR3 contains 13 residues. Germline CDR1 and CDR2: SGDLS and YYNGEE. V was pared by 0 bases and J by 7 bases, with 11 bases between. In DNA, the CDR3 is TGTGCCAGCAGCGTAGATGGGTCTAAGGAGCAGTACTTC. Its protein is CASSVDGSKEQYF.

This clonotype was observed a few times. V gene TRBV19 combines with J gene TRBJ2-1, with D hard to call. The CDR3 totals 14 residues. Germline-derived CDR1 and CDR2 are LNHDA and SQIVND (reference sequence). The V gene lost 11 bases and the J gene lost 4 bases, with 18 bases spanning the gap. As DNA, the CDR3 is TGTGCCCGGACCTCATGTACCCAATACAATGAGCAGTTCTTC. This sequence encodes CARTSCTQYNEQFF.

This clonotype was seen ten or more times. The chain employs TRBV28 and TRBJ2-1, with 7 bases identical to TRBD1. Trimming took 3 bases from V and 1 from J; bases not matched to a gene: 3. Germline-derived CDR1 and CDR2 are MDHEN and SYDVKM. This CDR3 has 15 amino acids. The DNA of the CDR3 is TGTGCCAGCAGTTTCCCAGGGGGTTCCTACAATGAGCAGTTCTTC. Its protein product is CASSFPGGSYNEQFF.

This clonotype was counted many times. The chain recombines TRBV6-1 with TRBJ2-1; D possibly corresponds to TRBD1 (6 bases). Trimming shortened V by 4 bases and J by 6 bases, and 19 bases separated the two germline ends. CDR3 size: 16 residues. Germline V gives CDR1 MNHNS, CDR2 SASEGT. The CDR3 coding sequence is TGTGCCAGCAGTGCCCCCGGGACACTACAGAGCAATGAGCAGTTCTTC. This sequence encodes CASSAPGTLQSNEQFF.